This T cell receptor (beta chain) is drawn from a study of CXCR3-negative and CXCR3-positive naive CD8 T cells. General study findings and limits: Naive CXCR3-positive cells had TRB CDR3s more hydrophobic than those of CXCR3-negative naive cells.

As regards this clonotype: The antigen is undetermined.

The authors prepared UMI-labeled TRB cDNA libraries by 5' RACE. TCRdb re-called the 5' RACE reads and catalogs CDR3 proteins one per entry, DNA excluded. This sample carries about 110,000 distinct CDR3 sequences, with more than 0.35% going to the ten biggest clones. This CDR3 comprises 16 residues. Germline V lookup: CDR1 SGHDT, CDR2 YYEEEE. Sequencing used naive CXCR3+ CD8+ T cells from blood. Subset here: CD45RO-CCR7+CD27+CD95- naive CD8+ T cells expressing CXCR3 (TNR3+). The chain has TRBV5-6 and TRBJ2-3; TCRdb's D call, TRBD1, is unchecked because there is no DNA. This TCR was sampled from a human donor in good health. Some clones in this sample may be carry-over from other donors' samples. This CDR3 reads CASSLGATAAPDTQYF. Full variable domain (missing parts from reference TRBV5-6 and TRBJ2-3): DAGVTQSPTHLIKTRGQQVTLRCSPKSGHDTVSWYQQALGQGPQFIFQYYEEEERQRGNFPDRFSGHQFPNYSSELNVNALLLGDSALYLCASSLGATAAPDTQYFGPGTRLTVL.